This TCR beta chain was sequenced during a study of blood T cell repertoires in COVID-19. Overall study: COVID-19 samples, acute and convalescent, were from the United States, Italy and Spain. PBMCs, B-cell-depleted T cells, or T cells provided the cDNA or gDNA that made up the material.

Seattle researchers signed up patients amid active infection and tracked them longitudinally. Original processing methods: Amplification from reference gene primers served as the basis for estimated nucleated cell counts. Sequencing used immunoSEQ multiplex PCR; TCRdb keeps in-frame clones, though not all of them. Clone size and the V and J calls come from that table; the DNA yielded D and trimming. The sample has a few hundred thousand clones; around 87% are singletons. V was clipped by 6 bases and J by 3 bases; unmatched bases: 5. Per germline, CDR1 SGHAT and CDR2 FQNNGV. The CDR3 length is 15 residues.

The rearrangement joins TRBV11-2 to TRBJ2-7; 13 bases agree with TRBD2. This receptor was taken from a woman in her twenties or thirties with COVID-19, enrolled during active disease. Sequencing used peripheral blood. This CDR3 reads CASSLLAGGGYEQYF. CDR3 DNA: TGTGCCAGCAGTTTACTAGCGGGAGGGGGCTACGAGCAGTACTTC.